Sequencing of this T cell receptor (beta chain) was carried out in a study of T cell responses to AZD1222 COVID-19 vaccine. Study-wide context: Second-dose intervals of approximately 4 or approximately 12 weeks were pooled.

General study results and limits: Distributed over spike, vaccine-associated CD4 TCRs predominated at 160-218 and 743-854. Epitopes outside B.1.351 and B.1.1.7 mutated regions reportedly drew nearly half of spike TCRs. Researchers took repertoire samples only after the peak T cell response had come.

Profiled with immunoSEQ multiplex PCR; TCRdb holds only in-frame clones, not every one. The sample has around 180,000 clones; about 86% are singletons. Concerning this clone itself: Its target is not known.

This clonotype originated in an adult in good health. The starting material was peripheral blood, obtained on day 0 of AZD1222 vaccination.

CDR3 sequence: CASSVRRGIEDTGELFF. The CDR3, as DNA: TGTGCCAGCAGCGTGAGAAGGGGCATTGAAGACACCGGGGAGCTGTTTTTT. This chain joins TRBV9 and TRBJ2-2, with D possibly being TRBD1 (5 bases). The CDR3 contains 17 residues. The V gene's germline CDR1 is SGDLS and CDR2 YYNGEE. Trimming removed 2 bases at V and 3 bases at J, with 17 bases between.